This TCR beta chain is drawn from a study of breast tumors, draining lymph nodes, adjacent tissues. Breast cancer patients provided tissue from their axillary draining lymph nodes. On this clonotype itself: This could be a read error, since a much larger clone is one nucleotide away.

TCRdb reanalysed the multiplex PCR reads using MiXCR and keeps one entry per CDR3 protein. The sample includes approximately 210,000 distinct CDR3 sequences, about 34% seen only once; the top ten take around 1.5%. Germline V gene data show CDR1 as SGHDT and CDR2 as YYEEEE. The germline V and J ends were trimmed by 5 bases and 6 bases, with 12 bases remaining between them. The CDR3 extends over 12 amino acids. V is TRBV5-6 and J is TRBJ2-7; possibly TRBD2 for D (6 bases). The sequence came from a female donor with breast cancer. Some clones in this sample may be carry-over from other donors' samples. Sequencing was performed on axillary lymph node tissue. The chain's CDR3 is CASSWGVAEQYF. CDR3 nucleotide sequence: TGTGCCAGCAGTTGGGGGGTTGCCGAGCAGTACTTC.